These 14 T cell receptor beta chains share one sample of origin, sequenced in a study of cytomegalovirus exposure and HLA in healthy donors. Repertoires were generated with immunoSEQ multiplex PCR, while TCRdb's copy carries only in-frame clones and drops some. The sample yields about 360,000 clones, 70% to 90% seen once. Source material: PBMCs. The origin of the receptors is a woman aged 18-30 years in good health and CMV-seronegative.

This rearrangement joins TRBV2 to TRBJ2-1; no definite D call. CDR1 is SNHLY, CDR2 FYNNEI, per germline. V was pared by 7 bases and J by 1 base, with 5 bases between. The CDR3 runs to 12 residues. This CDR3 is CASTRSYNEQFF. The DNA of the CDR3 is TGTGCCAGCACGCGGTCCTACAATGAGCAGTTCTTC.

The gene calls are TRBV5-5 and TRBJ2-3; D is perhaps TRBD2 (5 bases). There are 13 residues in the CDR3. Germline V gives CDR1 SGHKS, CDR2 YYEKEE (reference sequence). Trimming shortened V by 6 bases and J by 2 bases, and 10 bases separated the two germline ends. CDR3: CASKRTITDTQYF. Here the CDR3 DNA reads TGTGCCAGCAAGCGGACGATCACAGATACGCAGTATTTT.

V is TRBV5-4 and J is TRBJ1-1; 10 nucleotides agree with TRBD1. The CDR3 is made up of 15 amino acids. The V and J ends lost 4 bases and 8 bases, in that order; junction bases with no gene match: 11. CDR1 and CDR2 from the germline V gene are SGHNT and YYREEE (reference sequence). The CDR3 reads CASSPGGQGTSEAFF. The CDR3 DNA sequence: TGTGCCAGCAGCCCAGGGGGACAGGGGACCTCGGAAGCTTTCTTT.

This chain links TRBV9 with TRBJ2-5; D not certain. The CDR3 has 13 residues. V was cut by 0 bases and J by 5 bases, with 8 bases left in between. The germline V gene encodes CDR1 SGDLS and CDR2 YYNGEE. CDR3 coding DNA: TGTGCCAGCAGCGTAGCTACGGAGGAGACCCAGTACTTC. This sequence encodes CASSVATEETQYF.

The chain has TRBV5-1 and TRBJ2-3; 7 nucleotides line up with TRBD2. This CDR3 region has 15 residues. V was clipped by 4 bases and J by 0 bases; unmatched bases: 5. The V gene's germline CDR1 is SGHRS and CDR2 YFSETQ. CDR3 loop: CASSPWGGSTDTQYF. In nucleotides, the CDR3 is TGCGCCAGCAGCCCTTGGGGAGGGAGCACAGATACGCAGTATTTT. Full variable domain (rest looked up from reference TRBV5-1 and TRBJ2-3): KAGVTQTPRYLIKTRGQQVTLSCSPISGHRSVSWYQQTPGQGLQFLFEYFSETQRNKGNFPGRFSGRQFSNSRSEMNVSTLELGDSALYLCASSPWGGSTDTQYFGPGTRLTVL.

This rearrangement joins TRBV9 to TRBJ2-3; tentative D call: TRBD1 (6 bases). The CDR3 is 12 amino acids. V lost 7 bases, J lost 2 bases, and 8 bases lay in between. Germline values: CDR1 SGDLS, CDR2 YYNGEE. The CDR3 sequence: CASQGNTDTQYF. CDR3 DNA sequence: TGTGCCAGCCAGGGGAACACAGATACGCAGTATTTT.

The table lists this clone with a few counts. The CDR3 nucleotides are TGTGCCAGCAGACGGGGAGGGGGAGAGACCCAGTACTTC. Residues: CASRRGGGETQYF. The chain is built from TRBV28 and TRBJ2-5, with D perhaps TRBD2 (7 bases). CDR3 length: 13 residues. Deletions cut 6 bases from V and 4 bases from J, with 12 bases between. Germline V CDR1 and CDR2: MDHEN, SYDVKM.

The J gene is TRBJ2-7, the V gene TRBV27; 8 positions agree with TRBD1. The CDR3 covers 14 residues. V lost 8 bases to trimming and J lost 1 base; unmatched junction nucleotides: 7. Germline CDR1 is MNHEY and CDR2 is SMNVEV (reference sequence). The chain's CDR3 is CASSVRGPSYEQYF. DNA for the CDR3: TGTGCCAGCTCTGTCAGGGGGCCGTCCTACGAGCAGTACTTC.

This clone was recorded only once. This chain uses TRBV19 with TRBJ2-1, with 7 bases fitting TRBD1. Looked up from germline, CDR1 is LNHDA and CDR2 is SQIVND (reference sequence). This CDR3 has 14 amino acids. V trimming: 4 bases; J trimming: 5 bases; junction bases outside the gene matches: 5. CDR3 residues: CASSKGGKDNEQFF. CDR3 bases: TGTGCCAGTAGTAAAGGGGGCAAGGACAATGAGCAGTTCTTC.

The V call is TRBV5-4, the J call TRBJ1-2; possibly TRBD1 for D (5 bases). CDR1 SGHNT and CDR2 YYREEE come from the germline V gene (reference sequence). The length of the CDR3 is 14 residues. Trimming left V 0 bases short and J 7 bases short, with 13 bases between. The CDR3 spells CASSLDAGRGGYTF. CDR3 sequence (DNA): TGTGCCAGCAGCTTGGACGCGGGGCGCGGTGGCTACACCTTC. The full variable domain, in which reference TRBV5-4 and TRBJ1-2 provide the parts outside the CDR3, is ETGVTQSPTHLIKTRGQQVTLRCSSQSGHNTVSWYQQALGQGPQFIFQYYREEENGRGNFPPRFSGLQFPNYSSELNVNALELDDSALYLCASSLDAGRGGYTFGSGTRLTVV.

This clone was detected only a few times. CDR3 DNA sequence: TGTGCCAGCAGCATGGCTGGTTACTCCTACGAGCAGTACTTC. This encodes CASSMAGYSYEQYF. V is TRBV27 and J is TRBJ2-7; D is unclear. The CDR3 has 14 residues. Germline V gene sequence: CDR1 MNHEY, CDR2 SMNVEV (reference sequence). Trimming took 6 bases from V and 0 from J, leaving 12 bases between them.

V gene TRBV29-1 combines with J gene TRBJ2-1, with 8 bases fitting TRBD1. The CDR3 is 15 residues long. V was clipped by 5 bases and J by 6 bases; unmatched bases: 12. Germline CDR1 and CDR2: SQVTM and ANQGSEA. CDR3 DNA: TGCAGCGTTTCGGACAGGGCGCTGTACCTCAATGAGCAGTTCTTC. Translated: CSVSDRALYLNEQFF.

This chain uses TRBV28 with TRBJ1-2; TRBD1 matches at 7 bases. V gave up 4 bases and J gave up 8 bases; unmatched junction bases: 10. Germline lookup yields CDR1 MDHEN and CDR2 SYDVKM. CDR3 size: 14 residues. The CDR3 bases are TGTGCCAGCAGTTCTACAGGGGACGGGTGGGGCTACACCTTC. Translating gives CASSSTGDGWGYTF.

The genes are TRBV19 and TRBJ2-1; possible D gene TRBD2, 6 bases. Germline V gene data show CDR1 as LNHDA and CDR2 as SQIVND (reference sequence). V lost 6 bases, J lost 7 bases, and 10 bases lay in between. This CDR3 has 12 amino acids. For the CDR3, the DNA is TGTGCCAGTAGCCATCGGGGGAATGAGCAGTTCTTC. It yields the protein CASSHRGNEQFF.